A single T cell receptor beta chain is shown here with its context. Its antigen is unknown. Per-nucleotide qualities are absent, and no much larger clonotype sits a single base away. Donors were healthy HIV-negative adults with no recently reported acute infections or vaccinations. Only Caucasian adults living in Nashville, Tennessee, USA were represented among the donors. CD4+ T cells were enriched through magnetic negative selection, after which naive cells were positively selected on CD45RA and the remaining negative fraction served as the memory subset. After blood collection by leukapheresis, PBMCs were isolated using Ficoll-Histopaque density gradient centrifugation and then cryopreserved in the vapor phase of liquid nitrogen. Analytical flow cytometry was used to check the purity and quantity of each magnetically sorted T cell population. Genomic DNA was isolated from each sorted fraction and quantified by UV absorbance on a Nanodrop 2000c.

V trim: 2 bases; J trim: 5 bases; unmatched bases: 1. The germline V gene yields MNHEY for CDR1 and SVGAGI for CDR2. The CDR3 holds 14 amino acids from the cysteine to the phenylalanine. Just CDR3 DNA is preserved here, 42 bases in frame from base 1. This entry is derived from a study of shared clonotypes between healthy human individuals (dated by TCRdb to 2020 to 2022). Regarding the research as a whole: The cohort comprised a couple of women and three men aged 18 to 49 years. To estimate repertoire size and how much clonotypes are shared between individuals, the study performed deep sequencing of blood TCR repertoires from about five healthy adults. For each donor, CD4 naive and CD4 memory were each given three plates, CD8 naive was given two plates, and CD8 memory was given one plate. Between about 0.8 and 9 billion PBMCs per donor were obtained by leukapheresis. Different laboratories and diverse techniques were used to prepare libraries and sequence TCR repertoires, to increase sequencing depth and limit assay-specific biases. Broad study findings and their caveats: Compared with non-shared clonotypes, the clonotypes found in all four sorted-subset donors had higher generation probabilities. Naive subsets generally had larger estimated clonotype richness than memory subsets. Even with the large sequencing depth, rarefaction of the sorted-subset datasets indicated that sequencing was incomplete. Based on pairwise subsampling, the degree of clonotype sharing among donors was expected to be affected by sequencing depth. Sampling was restricted to blood, and TCR repertoires in tissues likely differ from the TCR repertoires found in blood. Sharing across a handful of donors was observed for roughly 5.4% of naive CD4, around 3.5% of naive CD8, over 2% of memory CD4, and 0.4% of memory CD8 clonotypes. Because the study included only a small number of donors, the genetic and exposure-history diversity represented was limited.

TCR CDR3 regions were amplified from genomic DNA by multiplex PCR using the deep immunoSEQ assay. Extracted genomic DNA from each cell subset was distributed evenly across all wells of several immunoSEQ 96-well plates, and each plate was treated as a replicate. For sorted subsets, each replicate PCR was loaded with 150 to 250 ng genomic DNA, equivalent to 32,000 or so T cell genomes. Purified libraries were quantified with a Qubit 3.0 fluorometer, sized on a Bioanalyzer 2100, and re-quantified with the KAPA Library Quantification kit. Every immunoSEQ 96-well plate was sequenced on a separate single-read 150-cycle Illumina NextSeq 550 flow cell. As for how the authors treated the data: Because the immunoSEQ output included only junctional sequences and no quality scores, the filtering could not be the same as the filtering used for full-length reads. Sequences were annotated with PyIR, a Python wrapper for IgBLAST v1.9, and V/J genes and CDR3 were assigned using IMGT germline references. Reads were removed for weak V/J assignments (E-value above 1e-6), missing CDR3, stop codons, out-of-frame junctions, or ambiguous translated residues. V3J clonotypes were defined by identical inferred V gene, J gene, and CDR3 amino acid sequence. Percentage overlap between repertoires was computed as shared unique clonotypes divided by the size of the smaller repertoire. Repertoire richness was assessed with RTK rarefaction, the Chao1 estimator, and Recon v2.1 estimates of unobserved clonotypes. OLGA was used to compute generation probabilities for all TCRbeta clonotypes that the gDNA method yielded from a handful of donors. This immuneACCESS table, as held by TCRdb, lists in-frame sequences with V and J called but not all clones. Of the missing ones, under half trace to an unresolved V gene in checked studies; the others have no known cause. The V and J calls and clone size are taken from that table; D and trimming were inferred from the DNA. Present in this sample are over a million clones, approximately 76% of which were seen just once. The ten largest clones take up 1.4% of the sample.

The clonotype comes from a man aged 18 to 30 in good health. Sequencing used memory CD4+ T cells sorted from blood. The meaning of the sample's cell subset or site label: CD45RA-negative fraction. The chain uses TRBV6-5 and TRBJ2-7; TRBD2 fits 12 bases in the junction. For the CDR3, the sequence is CASSYLAGGNEQYF. The bases read TGTGCCAGCAGTTACCTAGCGGGAGGGAACGAGCAGTACTTC.